This TCR beta chain was recovered during a study of blood T cell repertoires in COVID-19. Turning to the study itself: From T cells, B-cell-depleted T cells, or PBMCs came the material, which was cDNA or gDNA.

Per the authors' pipeline: Nucleated cell number was recorded as an estimate derived from reference gene primer amplification. Profiling relied on immunoSEQ multiplex PCR, and the TCRdb table lists in-frame clones only, not all of them. The D gene and trimming were derived from the DNA, and the V and J assignments and clone size from that table. The sample holds a few hundred thousand clones; approximately 89% are singletons and the top ten take 1.5% to 2%. Participants reported their clinical history, and cohort assignment relied on those reports. Before being deemed recovered, Cohort 3 donors had two negative PCRs, clearance, or symptom resolution. The CDR3 sequence is 13 residues long. V shed 1 base, J shed 16 bases, and the junction held 8 bases outside the gene matches.

The chain recombines TRBV12-3 or TRBV12-4 with TRBJ2-1, with 9 bases fitting TRBD2. Sequencing was done on a sample of PBMCs or T cells enriched from blood (not recorded which). The source of this sequence is a woman under 40 who had recovered from COVID-19. The CDR3 DNA sequence: TGTGCCAGCAGTTTAGGTAGCGGGGGCCCTCTATTCTTC. The encoded protein is CASSLGSGGPLFF.